The table lists the clone carrying this T cell receptor (beta chain) with many counts. This entry is derived from a study of T cells in Graves' hyperthyroidism and ophthalmopathy. CDR3 size: 14 residues. Trimming pared 2 bases from V and 5 bases from J, leaving 13 bases between. Authors of the study amplified TCR beta CDR3 regions from RNA transcripts. An initial round of RT-PCR targeting the TCR CDR3 relied on the HTBI primer set. MiXCR was run by TCRdb on the multiplex PCR reads, yielding one entry per CDR3 protein. The sample yields more than 500,000 distinct CDR3 sequences, about 46% seen once. The TCR sequence derives from an adult woman with Graves' disease, either hyperthyroidism or ophthalmopathy (not recorded which). The sequenced material came from peripheral blood or thyroid tissue (not recorded which). The J gene is TRBJ2-7, the V gene TRBV12-3 or TRBV12-4, with D maybe TRBD2 (6 bases). In DNA form, the CDR3 reads TGTGCCAGCAGTTTAAGGGAGGACCGGCACGAGCAGTACTTC. As protein: CASSLREDRHEQYF.